Below, 12 T cell receptor beta chains from the same sample are listed, as sequenced in a study of cytomegalovirus exposure and HLA in healthy donors (dated by TCRdb to 2017 to 2019). The library was generated by the immunoSEQ multiplex PCR assay. A mixture of 60 forward primers for TCR Vbeta segments and 13 reverse primers for TCR Jbeta segments was used in the multiplex PCR. TCRdb stores this immuneACCESS table with in-frame sequences only. Part of the clones is absent; in the studies checked, under half of the shortfall reflects unresolved V genes, and no reason is known for the rest. This sample is represented by 85,000 to 100,000 clones; roughly 80% of them were singletons. Around 1.2% of the sample is held by the ten biggest clonotypes. The sequenced sample consisted of PBMCs. The receptor source for this set is a girl aged 2-10 years in good health and CMV-seropositive.

V is TRBV19 and J is TRBJ1-2, with D possibly being TRBD1 (6 bases). There are 15 residues in the CDR3. Germline assignment: CDR1 LNHDA and CDR2 SQIVND (reference sequence). Trimming took off 3 bases at V and 8 bases at J, with 19 bases between the two ends. For the CDR3, the DNA is TGTGCCAGTAGTATGATTCGGGACATCTACGGGGGCTACACCTTC. Translating gives CASSMIRDIYGGYTF.

The chain links TRBV29-1 to TRBJ1-2; TRBD1 matches 8 bases. After removal of 4 bases from V and 6 bases from J, the junction contained 4 bases not matched to a gene. CDR3 length: 12 residues. The germline gives CDR1 SQVTM, CDR2 ANQGSEA. The CDR3 reads CSVVTGADGYTF. The CDR3 DNA follows: TGCAGCGTTGTGACAGGGGCCGATGGCTACACCTTC.

The CDR3 spells CASSLGQGPYEQYF. The CDR3 DNA reads as TGTGCCAGCAGCTTAGGGCAGGGTCCCTACGAGCAGTACTTC. The V gene is TRBV11-2, the J gene TRBJ2-7; D is possibly TRBD1 (5 bases). Looked up from germline, CDR1 is SGHAT and CDR2 is FQNNGV. The CDR3 covers 14 residues. The V end lost 1 base, the J end lost 2 bases, and 9 bases lay between the germline ends.

This chain joins TRBV5-6 and TRBJ2-3; 10 positions agree with TRBD2. V lost 1 base and J lost 2; bases outside the gene matches: 1. Germline V CDR1 and CDR2: SGHDT, YYEEEE. The CDR3 consists of 15 residues. Here the CDR3 DNA reads TGTGCCAGCAGCTTGCTAGCGGGAGCCACAGATACGCAGTATTTT. Translating gives CASSLLAGATDTQYF.

The V gene is TRBV4-1, the J gene TRBJ2-1, with D possibly TRBD1 on 6 matching bases. V gave up 8 bases and J gave up 7 bases, with 18 bases separating them. CDR3 length equals 14 residues. Germline V gene data show CDR1 as MGHRA and CDR2 as YSYEKL. CDR3 loop: CASPPGTRMNEQFF. The CDR3 bases are TGCGCCAGCCCCCCCGGGACAAGAATGAATGAGCAGTTCTTC.

The V and J genes are TRBV5-6 and TRBJ1-5, with D uncertain. The ends were cut back, 5 bases at V and 4 bases at J, with 16 bases in the middle. CDR3 length: 15 residues. Per the germline V gene, CDR1 is SGHDT and CDR2 is YYEEEE. Written as DNA, the CDR3 is TGTGCCAGCAGTCTGATGACATTAGTGAATCAGCCCCAGCATTTT. Translating gives CASSLMTLVNQPQHF.

The genes are TRBV7-9 and TRBJ1-5, with 7 bases identical to TRBD1. Germline trimming cut 1 base from V and 6 bases from J; bases unmatched to any gene: 3. Germline V CDR1 and CDR2: SEHNR, FQNEAQ (reference sequence). This CDR3 spans 14 amino acids. CDR3 loop: CASSLGQGGQPQHF. The CDR3 nucleotides read TGTGCCAGCAGCTTAGGACAGGGAGGTCAGCCCCAGCATTTT.

This chain's CDR3 is CASSQVTSAQPQHF. The DNA of the CDR3 is TGCGCCAGCAGCCAAGTCACAAGTGCCCAGCCCCAGCATTTT. J is TRBJ1-5 and V is TRBV4-3; no definite D call. This CDR3 region has 14 residues. From germline, CDR1 is LGHNA and CDR2 YSLEER. Trimming removed 1 base at V and 7 bases at J, with 11 bases between.

J is TRBJ2-5 and V is TRBV27; the D gene is possibly TRBD2 (5 bases). The CDR3 loop spans 14 amino acids. Per germline, CDR1 MNHEY and CDR2 SMNVEV (reference sequence). Trimming left V 5 bases short and J 0 bases short, with 10 bases between. DNA for the CDR3: TGTGCCAGCAGTCTCTCGGGGTACCAAGAGACCCAGTACTTC. It translates to CASSLSGYQETQYF.

The V call is TRBV27, the J call TRBJ2-7, with 7 bases identical to TRBD2. V lost 6 bases, J lost 1 base, and 12 bases stayed unmatched. CDR3 length: 16 residues. From germline, CDR1 is MNHEY and CDR2 SMNVEV (reference sequence). The CDR3 reads CASSFQVREGSYEQYF. The CDR3 coding sequence is TGTGCCAGCAGCTTCCAGGTCAGGGAGGGTTCCTACGAGCAGTACTTC.

The chain employs TRBV6-1 and TRBJ1-1; D is unclear. Germline CDR1 is MNHNS and CDR2 is SASEGT. The CDR3 consists of 11 residues. Trimming pared 1 base from V and 11 bases from J, leaving 8 bases between. CDR3 region: CASSEDFGAFF. Here the CDR3 DNA reads TGTGCCAGCAGTGAAGACTTTGGTGCTTTCTTT.

This chain uses TRBV6-1 with TRBJ1-4; 10 nucleotides match TRBD1. The germline CDR1 and CDR2 sequences are MNHNS and SASEGT. The ends lost 4 bases at V and 6 bases at J; junction bases unmatched: 8. The CDR3 sequence is 16 residues long. The CDR3 spells CASSVRQGAHDEKLFF. The DNA of the CDR3 is TGTGCCAGCAGTGTAAGACAGGGGGCGCATGATGAAAAACTGTTTTTT.